This T cell receptor (beta chain) is from a study of T cells in Graves' hyperthyroidism and ophthalmopathy. Study-wide findings and caveats: Ophthalmopathy stood apart from stable hyperthyroidism in a 13 V-J model.

The CDR3 has 19 residues. Germline CDR1 and CDR2: MNHNS and SASEGT. V shed 4 bases and J 2 bases; nucleotides not matched to a gene: 9. This clonotype was recorded many times. Its antigen is undetermined. At least 3 on the Clinical Activity Score was recorded for ophthalmopathy patients, who also had NOSPECS grade at least 4 and duration under 3 months. Using over 8.5 ml of fresh peripheral blood, PBMCs were prepared. Authors of the study amplified TCR beta CDR3 regions from RNA transcripts. A set of HTBI primers served as the primers for a first-round RT-PCR of the TCR CDR3. TCRdb processed the multiplex PCR reads anew with MiXCR; each CDR3 protein has one entry. The table shows hundreds of thousands of distinct CDR3 sequences, with roughly 14% occurring only once.

This TCR was sampled from a man between 18 and 29 years old with Graves' ophthalmopathy. The J gene is TRBJ2-1, the V gene TRBV6-1; 15 bases match TRBD2. Sequenced sample: blood. In DNA, the CDR3 is TGTGCCAGCAGTGTGAACCCGGGACTAGCGGGAGGTGCCTACAATGAGCAGTTCTTC. It specifies CASSVNPGLAGGAYNEQFF.